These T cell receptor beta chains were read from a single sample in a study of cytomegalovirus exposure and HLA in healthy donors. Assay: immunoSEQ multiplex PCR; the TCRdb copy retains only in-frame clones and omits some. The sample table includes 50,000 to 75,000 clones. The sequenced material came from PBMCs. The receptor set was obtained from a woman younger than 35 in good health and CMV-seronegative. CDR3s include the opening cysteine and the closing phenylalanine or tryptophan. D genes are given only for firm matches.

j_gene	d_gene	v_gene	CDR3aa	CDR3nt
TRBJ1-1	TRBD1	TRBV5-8	CASQGRYSRGRNTEAFF	TGTGCCAGCCAAGGACGATACTCCAGGGGGAGGAACACTGAAGCTTTCTTT
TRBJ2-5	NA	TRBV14	CASSQGHRNTQETQYF	TGTGCCAGCAGCCAAGGACATCGGAATACCCAAGAGACCCAGTACTTC
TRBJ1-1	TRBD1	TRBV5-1	CASSPPGQVTEAFF	TGCGCCAGCAGCCCACCGGGACAGGTTACTGAAGCTTTCTTT
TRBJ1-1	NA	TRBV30	CAWNKELRGTEAFF	TGTGCCTGGAACAAGGAACTTAGGGGGACTGAAGCTTTCTTT
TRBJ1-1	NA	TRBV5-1	CASSLANQAGTEAFF	TGCGCCAGCAGCTTAGCTAACCAAGCGGGGACTGAAGCTTTCTTT
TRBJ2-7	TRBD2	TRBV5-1	CARALAGLAYEQYF	TGCGCCAGGGCACTAGCGGGCCTCGCCTACGAGCAGTACTTC
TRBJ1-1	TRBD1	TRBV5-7	CASSLVLGQARYSHTEAFF	TGTGCCAGCAGCTTGGTTCTTGGACAGGCTCGATACTCGCATACTGAAGCTTTCTTT
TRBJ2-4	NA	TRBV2	CASSVAGGENIQYF	TGTGCCAGCAGTGTGGCGGGCGGGGAAAACATTCAGTACTTC
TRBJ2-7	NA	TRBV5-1	CASSYRDYEQYF	TGCGCCAGCAGCTATCGGGATTACGAGCAGTACTTC
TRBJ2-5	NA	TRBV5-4	CASSLRTVQETQYF	TGTGCCAGCAGCCTGAGGACTGTGCAAGAGACCCAGTACTTC
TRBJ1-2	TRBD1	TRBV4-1	CASSQLHFGQAYGYTF	TGCGCCAGCAGCCAACTACATTTTGGACAGGCATATGGCTACACCTTC
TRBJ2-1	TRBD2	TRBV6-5	CASSRGTSRFF	TGTGCCAGCAGTAGGGGGACTAGCCGTTTCTTC
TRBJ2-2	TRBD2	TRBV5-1	CASSLMEAGVHTGELFF	TGCGCCAGCAGCTTGATGGAAGCGGGAGTCCACACCGGGGAGCTGTTTTTT
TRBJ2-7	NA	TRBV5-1	CASSLDLSWEQYF	TGCGCCAGCAGCTTGGACCTATCGTGGGAGCAGTACTTC
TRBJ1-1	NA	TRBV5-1	CASSSFREVNTEAFF	TGCGCCAGCAGCTCCTTCCGGGAAGTGAACACTGAAGCTTTCTTT
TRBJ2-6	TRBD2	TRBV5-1	CASSLGLAGESRTNVLTF	TGCGCCAGCAGCTTGGGGCTAGCGGGAGAATCGAGGACCAACGTCCTGACTTTC
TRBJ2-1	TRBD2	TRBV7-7	CASSPGTSGLNEQFF	TGTGCTAGCAGCCCCGGGACTAGCGGGCTCAATGAGCAGTTCTTC
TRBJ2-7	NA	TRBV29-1	CSVDTGGGAYEQYF	TGCAGCGTTGACACCGGGGGAGGCGCCTACGAGCAGTACTTC
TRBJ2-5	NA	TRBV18	CASSPSVRETQYF	TGTGCCAGCTCACCGTCCGTTCGGGAGACCCAGTACTTC
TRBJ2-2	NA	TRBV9	CASSVRAGNTGELFF	TGTGCCAGCAGCGTAAGGGCGGGGAACACCGGGGAGCTGTTTTTT
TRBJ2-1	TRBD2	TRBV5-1	CASSLLLAGENEQFF	TGCGCCAGCAGCTTGTTACTAGCGGGAGAAAATGAGCAGTTCTTC
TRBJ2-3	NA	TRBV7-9	CASSSPRGPTDTQYF	TGTGCCAGCAGCTCGCCGCGGGGGCCGACAGATACGCAGTATTTT
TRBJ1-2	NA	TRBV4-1	CASRFENYGDYGYTF	TGCGCCAGCAGGTTTGAGAATTACGGAGACTATGGCTACACCTTC
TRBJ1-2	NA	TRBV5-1	CASSPWGRGREIYGYTF	TGCGCCAGCAGCCCCTGGGGCAGGGGAAGGGAAATCTATGGCTACACCTTC
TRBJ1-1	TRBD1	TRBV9	CASSPTGGGTEAFF	TGTGCCAGCAGCCCTACAGGGGGGGGAACTGAAGCTTTCTTT
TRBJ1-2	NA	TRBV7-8	CASRPDRHSGYTF	TGTGCCAGCAGGCCCGACAGGCATAGTGGCTACACCTTC
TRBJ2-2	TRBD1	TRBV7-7	CASSRPRGLAGELFF	TGTGCTAGCAGCCGCCCCAGGGGGTTGGCCGGGGAGCTGTTTTTT
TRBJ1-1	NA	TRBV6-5	CASSYSEGVAFF	TGTGCCAGCAGTTACTCGGAAGGGGTAGCTTTCTTT
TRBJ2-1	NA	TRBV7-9	CASSPSGGDEQFF	TGTGCCAGCAGCCCGAGCGGCGGCGATGAGCAGTTCTTC
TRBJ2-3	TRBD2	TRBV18	CAALPPGRAVDTQYF	TGTGCCGCACTCCCGCCCGGGAGGGCCGTAGATACGCAGTATTTT
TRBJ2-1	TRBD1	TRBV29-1	CSVDRISDRDDEQFF	TGCAGCGTTGACCGAATCTCGGACAGGGACGATGAGCAGTTCTTC
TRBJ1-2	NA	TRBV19	CASSTEGSDGYTF	TGTGCCAGTAGTACAGAAGGGAGTGATGGCTACACCTTC
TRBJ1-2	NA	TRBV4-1	CASSQEGKDYGYTF	TGCGCCAGCAGCCAGGAGGGCAAGGACTATGGCTACACCTTC
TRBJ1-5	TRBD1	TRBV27	CASSRFRDRVLNQPQHF	TGTGCCAGCAGTCGATTTCGGGACAGGGTCCTCAATCAGCCCCAGCATTTT
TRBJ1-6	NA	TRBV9	CASSEQGSSYNSPLHF	TGTGCCAGCAGCGAGCAGGGAAGCTCCTATAATTCACCCCTCCACTTT
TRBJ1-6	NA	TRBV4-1	CASGGGSNSPLHF	TGCGCCAGCGGGGGGGGGTCCAATTCACCCCTCCACTTT
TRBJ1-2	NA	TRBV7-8	CASSPLGGERGRYGYTF	TGTGCCAGCAGCCCTCTTGGGGGGGAGAGGGGCCGCTATGGCTACACCTTC
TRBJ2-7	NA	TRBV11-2	CASSLGGSFYEQYF	TGTGCCAGCAGCTTAGGAGGCAGTTTCTACGAGCAGTACTTC
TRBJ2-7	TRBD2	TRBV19	CASRRTSGGAYEQYF	TGTGCCAGTAGACGGACTAGCGGGGGTGCCTACGAGCAGTACTTC
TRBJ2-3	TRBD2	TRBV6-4	CASSDEAGGPTDTQYF	TGTGCCAGCAGTGACGAGGCGGGAGGGCCGACAGATACGCAGTATTTT
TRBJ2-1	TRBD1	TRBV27	CASSFAGQGEGNEQFF	TGTGCCAGCAGTTTCGCGGGACAGGGCGAGGGGAATGAGCAGTTCTTC
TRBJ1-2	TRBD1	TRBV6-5	CASSPTGLRGYTF	TGTGCCAGCAGTCCGACAGGGTTGCGTGGCTACACCTTC
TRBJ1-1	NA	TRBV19	CASSIRQINTEAFF	TGTGCCAGTAGTATACGACAGATTAACACTGAAGCTTTCTTT
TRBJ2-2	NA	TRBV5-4	CASSSVRDTGELFF	TGTGCCAGCAGCTCTGTACGGGACACCGGGGAGCTGTTTTTT
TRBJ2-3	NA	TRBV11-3	CASSLTGPADTQYF	TGTGCCAGCAGCTTAACAGGTCCCGCAGATACGCAGTATTTT
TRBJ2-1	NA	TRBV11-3	CASSSRRDNEQFF	TGTGCCAGCAGCTCTCGACGGGACAATGAGCAGTTCTTC
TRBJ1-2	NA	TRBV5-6	CASSLTVAEGPSGGYTF	TGTGCCAGCAGCTTGACGGTGGCAGAGGGCCCTTCGGGCGGCTACACCTTC
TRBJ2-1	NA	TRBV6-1	CASSEGLAADSYNEQFF	TGTGCCAGCAGTGAAGGCCTGGCGGCAGACTCCTACAATGAGCAGTTCTTC
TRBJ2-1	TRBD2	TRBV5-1	CASSLVVAGGLRNEQFF	TGCGCCAGCAGCTTGGTCGTAGCGGGGGGGCTGAGGAATGAGCAGTTCTTC
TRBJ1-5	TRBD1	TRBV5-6	CARGTGNGQPQHF	TGTGCCAGGGGGACAGGGAATGGTCAGCCCCAGCATTTT
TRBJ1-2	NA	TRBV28	CASSLEGRANYGYTF	TGTGCCAGCAGTTTGGAGGGTCGGGCTAACTATGGCTACACCTTC
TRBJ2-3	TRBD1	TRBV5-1	CASSFGTLQGARTDTQYF	TGCGCCAGCAGCTTCGGGACTCTCCAGGGGGCGCGGACAGATACGCAGTATTTT
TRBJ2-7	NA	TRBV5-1	CASSQRTESYEQYF	TGCGCCAGCAGCCAAAGGACAGAGTCCTACGAGCAGTACTTC
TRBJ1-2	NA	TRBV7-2	CASSYTGTYGYTF	TGTGCCAGCAGCTACACAGGGACCTATGGCTACACCTTC
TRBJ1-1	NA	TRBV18	CASSLGQNTEAFF	TGTGCCAGCTCACTAGGACAGAACACTGAAGCTTTCTTT
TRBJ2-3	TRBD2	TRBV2	CASSRTSGSGWATDTQYF	TGTGCCAGCAGCCGGACTAGCGGGAGTGGATGGGCCACAGATACGCAGTATTTT
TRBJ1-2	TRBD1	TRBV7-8	CASSLVEGARGYTF	TGTGCCAGCAGCTTAGTGGAGGGGGCGCGGGGCTACACCTTC
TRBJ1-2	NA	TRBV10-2	CASSESSAYGYTF	TGCGCCAGCAGTGAGTCGTCAGCGTATGGCTACACCTTC
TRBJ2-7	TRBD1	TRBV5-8	CASSLTGGDSYEQYF	TGTGCCAGCAGCTTAACAGGGGGCGACTCCTACGAGCAGTACTTC